These 11 T cell receptor beta chains share one sample of origin, sequenced in a study of tumor-infiltrating lymphocytes in primary liver carcinoma. Researchers generated TCR beta cDNA from about 500 ng of total RNA, relying on a constant-region primer. Libraries covering TCR beta were generated through three nested multiplex PCR rounds (using a slightly modified ARM-PCR). Primers for the first two PCR rounds were TRBV1-TRBV30 forward primers and a C-beta reverse primer (around 10 cycles per round). TCRdb independently ran MiXCR on the multiplex PCR reads; one entry per CDR3 protein. The sample holds roughly 25,000 distinct CDR3 sequences; 60% to 85% are singletons and the top ten take about 47%. Co-extracting RNA and DNA was done with about 17-30 mg of unsorted bulk tissue as input. The sample consisted of liver tumor tissue from sampling region 3. Stated subset: tumor region T3, left-lateral pole. These receptors originate from a man aged 35-49 years with primary liver carcinoma and hepatitis B virus infection.

A remark on this clonotype: The junction departs from the called germline gene at one end, perhaps through a read error. The CDR3 DNA sequence: TGTGCCAGCAGGGAAAGGAGTGCCCCCCTTTCACGCCTCCACTTT. Translating it yields CASRERSAPLSRLHF. This chain connects TRBV6-5 to TRBJ1-6; D gene ambiguous. Germline loops: CDR1 MNHEY, CDR2 SVGAGI. This CDR3 is 15 amino acids long.

The V call is TRBV5-6, the J call TRBJ1-3; tentatively, D is TRBD1 (6 bases). This CDR3 is 19 amino acids long. Germline CDR1 is SGHDT and CDR2 is YYEEEE. In nucleotides, the CDR3 is TGTGTCAGGAGCTTCCCTATACTGGACAGAGTAACCTCTGGAAACACCATATATTTT. This gives the protein CVRSFPILDRVTSGNTIYF.

The rearrangement joins TRBV12-3 or TRBV12-4 to TRBJ2-7; the match to TRBD1 covers 11 bases. CDR3 length equals 15 residues. CDR3 loop: CVNTLGQGANYEQYF. CDR3 bases: TGTGTCAACACTTTAGGACAGGGGGCCAATTACGAGCAGTACTTC.

This clonotype was seen only a few times. The rearrangement links TRBV28 to TRBJ2-3, with D perhaps matching TRBD1 (7 bases). The ends were cut back, 5 bases at V and 6 bases at J, with 21 bases in the middle. Germline loops: CDR1 MDHEN, CDR2 SYDVKM. This CDR3 has 16 amino acids. The CDR3 here is CASSPQGGENKDTQYF. CDR3 sequence (DNA): TGTGCCAGCAGTCCCCAGGGGGGAGAGAATAAGGATACGCAGTATTTT.

This clonotype showed up just a few times. A much larger clone sits a single nucleotide away, making a read error possible. This sequence joins TRBV28 and TRBJ2-2, with D perhaps being TRBD1 or TRBD2 (5 bases each). Germline assignment: CDR1 MDHEN and CDR2 SYDVKM. This CDR3 region has 15 residues. In DNA, the CDR3 is TGTGCCGGCAGTTTGTTCGGGGCCGGGCCCGGGGAGCTGTTTTTT. Protein product: CAGSLFGAGPGELFF.

This clonotype was seen many times. V gene TRBV5-1 combines with J gene TRBJ2-2, with D perhaps matching TRBD1 (6 bases). From germline, CDR1 is SGHRS and CDR2 YFSETQ. CDR3 length equals 15 residues. The V and J ends lost 8 bases and 1 base respectively, with 15 bases between them. Here the CDR3 DNA reads TGCGCCAGTACCTGGACAGTGGGGAACACCGGGGAGCTGTTTTTT. It encodes CASTWTVGNTGELFF.

With respect to this clonotype: The junction differs from germline at one of its ends, possibly a read error. The chain links TRBV24-1 to TRBJ2-1; maybe TRBD1 (6 bases). This CDR3 contains 16 residues. Germline CDR1 is KGHDR and CDR2 is SFDVKD. The chain's CDR3 is CTTSASAGTSYNEQFF. DNA of the CDR3: TGCACCACCAGTGCTTCCGCCGGGACAAGTTACAATGAGCAGTTCTTC.

The rearrangement joins TRBV4-2 to TRBJ2-7; 11 positions agree with TRBD2. Germline CDR1 and CDR2: LGHNA and YNFKEQ. The J segment lost 1 base and the V segment lost 1 base, leaving 3 bases of the junction unmatched. There are 16 residues in the CDR3. CDR3 region: CASSQATSGASYEQYF. DNA of the CDR3: TGTGCCAGCAGCCAAGCGACTAGCGGGGCTTCCTACGAGCAGTACTTC.

Concerning this clonotype itself: Germline is not matched at one junction end, which may reflect a read error. The rearrangement uses TRBV11-2 and TRBJ2-1; tentatively, D is TRBD1 (6 bases). This CDR3 comprises 18 residues. Germline values: CDR1 SGHAT, CDR2 FQNNGV. The DNA of the CDR3 is TGTGCCAACAGCAGTGCCATCCACAGGGTGATCTCCTACAATGAGCAGTTCTTC. Protein: CANSSAIHRVISYNEQFF.

Of note for this clonotype: Compared with germline, one end of the junction differs, possibly owing to a read error. The chain recombines TRBV11-2 with TRBJ2-3; 9 bases fit TRBD2. Germline V gives CDR1 SGHAT, CDR2 FQNNGV. The length of the CDR3 is 18 residues. Here the CDR3 DNA reads TGTGTCAGCGGCTTAGCGGGGGCGTCTTCGTCAAGCACAGATACGCAGTATTTT. Translating it yields CVSGLAGASSSSTDTQYF. Variable domain in full (rest from reference TRBV11-2 and TRBJ2-3): EAGVAQSPRYKIIEKRQSVAFWCNPISGHATLYWYQQILGQGPKLLIQFQNNGVVDDSQLPKDRFSAERLKGVDSTLKIQPAKLEDSAVYLCVSGLAGASSSSTDTQYFGPGTRLTVL.

The rearrangement links TRBV11-2 to TRBJ1-4; no clear D. Between the trimmed V and J ends, which lost 2 bases and 14 bases, there was a span of 21 bases. This CDR3 is built from 15 residues. Germline CDR1 reads SGHAT; CDR2 reads FQNNGV. For the CDR3, the DNA is TGTGCCAGCAGCTTATACGGATTCGCTAATGAAAGGCTGTTTTTT. It specifies CASSLYGFANERLFF. Full variable domain (outside the CDR3, taken from reference TRBV11-2 and TRBJ1-4): EAGVAQSPRYKIIEKRQSVAFWCNPISGHATLYWYQQILGQGPKLLIQFQNNGVVDDSQLPKDRFSAERLKGVDSTLKIQPAKLEDSAVYLCASSLYGFANERLFFGSGTQLSVL.